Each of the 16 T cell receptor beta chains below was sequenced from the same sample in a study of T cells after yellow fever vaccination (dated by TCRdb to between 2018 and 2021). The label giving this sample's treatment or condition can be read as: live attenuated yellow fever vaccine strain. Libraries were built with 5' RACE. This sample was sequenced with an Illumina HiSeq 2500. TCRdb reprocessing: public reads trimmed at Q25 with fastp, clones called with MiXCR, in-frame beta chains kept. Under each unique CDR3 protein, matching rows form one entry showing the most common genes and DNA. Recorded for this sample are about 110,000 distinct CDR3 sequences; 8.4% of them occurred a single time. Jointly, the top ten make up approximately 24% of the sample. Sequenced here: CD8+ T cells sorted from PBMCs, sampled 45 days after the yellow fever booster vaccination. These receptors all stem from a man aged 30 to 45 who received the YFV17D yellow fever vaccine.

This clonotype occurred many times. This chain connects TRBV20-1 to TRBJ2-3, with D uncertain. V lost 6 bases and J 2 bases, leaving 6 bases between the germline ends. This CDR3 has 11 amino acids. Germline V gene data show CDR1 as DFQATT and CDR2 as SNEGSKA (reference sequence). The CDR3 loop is CSAAPTDTQYF. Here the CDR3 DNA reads TGCAGTGCCGCCCCCACAGATACGCAGTATTTT.

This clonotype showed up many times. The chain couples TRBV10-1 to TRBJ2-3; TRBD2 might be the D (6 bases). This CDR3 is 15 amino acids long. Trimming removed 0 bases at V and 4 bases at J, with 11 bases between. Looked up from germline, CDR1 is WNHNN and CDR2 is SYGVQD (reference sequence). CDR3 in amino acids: CASSESPGLSDTQYF. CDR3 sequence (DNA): TGCGCCAGCAGTGAGTCCCCGGGACTTTCAGATACGCAGTATTTT.

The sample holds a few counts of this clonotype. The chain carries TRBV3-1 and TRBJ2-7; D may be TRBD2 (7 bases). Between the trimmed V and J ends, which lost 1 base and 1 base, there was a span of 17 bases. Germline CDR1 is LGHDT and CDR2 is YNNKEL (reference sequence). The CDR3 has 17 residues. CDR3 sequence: CASSQAVQSGTSYEQYF. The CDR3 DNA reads TGTGCCAGCAGCCAAGCTGTCCAGAGCGGGACATCCTACGAGCAGTACTTC.

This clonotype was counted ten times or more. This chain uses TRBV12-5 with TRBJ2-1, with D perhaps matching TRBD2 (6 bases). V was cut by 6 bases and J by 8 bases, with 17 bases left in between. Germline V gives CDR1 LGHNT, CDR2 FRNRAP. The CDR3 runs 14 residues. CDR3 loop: CASGRDSYLDEQFF. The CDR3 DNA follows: TGTGCTAGTGGCCGGGACTCCTACCTCGATGAGCAGTTCTTC.

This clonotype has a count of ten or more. In DNA, the CDR3 is TGTGCCAGCAGCTTATCGACAGGGTTGGTCAATGAGCAGTTCTTC. Its protein is CASSLSTGLVNEQFF. This chain connects TRBV7-9 to TRBJ2-1, with 7 bases fitting TRBD1. CDR3 length equals 15 residues. Per the germline V gene, CDR1 is SEHNR and CDR2 is FQNEAQ (reference sequence). J lost 6 bases, V lost 2 bases, and 7 bases had no gene match.

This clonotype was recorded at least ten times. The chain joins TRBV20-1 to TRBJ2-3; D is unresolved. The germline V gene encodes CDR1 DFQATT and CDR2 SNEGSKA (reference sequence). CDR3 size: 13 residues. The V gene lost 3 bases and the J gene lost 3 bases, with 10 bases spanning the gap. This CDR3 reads CSASTLPTDTQYF. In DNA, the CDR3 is TGCAGTGCTAGCACCCTACCAACAGATACGCAGTATTTT.

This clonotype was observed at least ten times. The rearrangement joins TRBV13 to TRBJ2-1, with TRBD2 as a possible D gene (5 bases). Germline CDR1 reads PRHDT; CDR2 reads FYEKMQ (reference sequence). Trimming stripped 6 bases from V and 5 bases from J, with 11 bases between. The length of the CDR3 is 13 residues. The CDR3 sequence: CASRELENNEQFF. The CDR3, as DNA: TGTGCCAGCAGGGAACTAGAAAACAATGAGCAGTTCTTC.

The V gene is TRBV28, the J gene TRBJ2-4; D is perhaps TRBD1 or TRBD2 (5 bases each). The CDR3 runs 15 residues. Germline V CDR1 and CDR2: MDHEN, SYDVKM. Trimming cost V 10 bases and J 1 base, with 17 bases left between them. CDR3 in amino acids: CATSWGSDAKNIQYF. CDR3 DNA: TGTGCCACCTCGTGGGGGTCCGATGCCAAAAACATTCAGTACTTC.

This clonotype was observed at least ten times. CDR3 amino acids: CSVEDLGPTATQYF. DNA of the CDR3: TGCAGCGTTGAAGATCTGGGCCCGACAGCGACCCAGTACTTC. The chain combines TRBV29-1 with TRBJ2-5; tentative D call: TRBD1 (5 bases). This CDR3 is 14 amino acids long. Germline V gene lookup returns CDR1 SQVTM and CDR2 ANQGSEA. V was trimmed by 0 bases and J by 7 bases, leaving 15 bases between them.

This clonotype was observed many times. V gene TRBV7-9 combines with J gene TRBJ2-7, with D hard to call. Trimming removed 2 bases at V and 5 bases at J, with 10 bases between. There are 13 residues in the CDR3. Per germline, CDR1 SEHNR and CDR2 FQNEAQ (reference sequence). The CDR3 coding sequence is TGTGCCAGCAGCTTAACGACCCGGGACGAGCAGTACTTC. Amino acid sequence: CASSLTTRDEQYF.

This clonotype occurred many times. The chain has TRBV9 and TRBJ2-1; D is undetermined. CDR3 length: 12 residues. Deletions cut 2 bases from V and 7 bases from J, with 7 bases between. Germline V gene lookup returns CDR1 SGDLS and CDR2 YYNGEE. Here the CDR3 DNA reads TGTGCCAGCAGCGTCTCCGGGAATGAGCAGTTCTTC. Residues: CASSVSGNEQFF. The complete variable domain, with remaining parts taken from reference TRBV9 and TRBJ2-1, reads DSGVTQTPKHLITATGQRVTLRCSPRSGDLSVYWYQQSLDQGLQFLIQYYNGEERAKGNILERFSAQQFPDLHSELNLSSLELGDSALYFCASSVSGNEQFFGPGTRLTVL.

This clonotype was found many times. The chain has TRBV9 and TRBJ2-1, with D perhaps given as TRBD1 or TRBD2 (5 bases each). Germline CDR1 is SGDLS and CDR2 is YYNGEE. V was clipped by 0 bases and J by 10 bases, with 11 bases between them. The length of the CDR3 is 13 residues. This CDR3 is CASSVVGGREQFF. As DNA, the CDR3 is TGTGCCAGCAGCGTAGTTGGGGGTCGGGAGCAGTTCTTC.

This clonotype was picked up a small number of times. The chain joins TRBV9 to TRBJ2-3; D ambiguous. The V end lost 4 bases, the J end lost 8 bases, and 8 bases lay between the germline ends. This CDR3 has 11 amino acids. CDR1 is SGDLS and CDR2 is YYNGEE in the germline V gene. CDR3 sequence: CASSKVGTQYF. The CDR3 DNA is TGTGCCAGCAGCAAAGTTGGTACGCAGTATTTT. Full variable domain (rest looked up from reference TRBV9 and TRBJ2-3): DSGVTQTPKHLITATGQRVTLRCSPRSGDLSVYWYQQSLDQGLQFLIQYYNGEERAKGNILERFSAQQFPDLHSELNLSSLELGDSALYFCASSKVGTQYFGPGTRLTVL.

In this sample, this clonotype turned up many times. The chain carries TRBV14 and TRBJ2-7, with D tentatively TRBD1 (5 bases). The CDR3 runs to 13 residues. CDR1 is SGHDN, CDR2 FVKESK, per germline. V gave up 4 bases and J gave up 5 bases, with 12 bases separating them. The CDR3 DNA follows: TGTGCCAGCAGCCCGGACATTTTCAACGAGCAGTACTTC. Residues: CASSPDIFNEQYF.

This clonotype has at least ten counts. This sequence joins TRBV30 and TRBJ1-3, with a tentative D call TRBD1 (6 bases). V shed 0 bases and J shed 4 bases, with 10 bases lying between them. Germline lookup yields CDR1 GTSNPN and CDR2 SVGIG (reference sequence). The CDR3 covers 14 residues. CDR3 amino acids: CAWSVRGAGNTIYF. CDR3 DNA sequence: TGTGCCTGGAGTGTGCGGGGGGCCGGAAACACCATATATTTT.

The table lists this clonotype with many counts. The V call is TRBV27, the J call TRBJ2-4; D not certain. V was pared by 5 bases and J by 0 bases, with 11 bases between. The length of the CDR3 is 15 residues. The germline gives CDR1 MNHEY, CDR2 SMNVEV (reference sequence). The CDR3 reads CASSEDHLAKNIQYF. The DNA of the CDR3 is TGTGCCAGCAGTGAAGACCACCTAGCCAAAAACATTCAGTACTTC.